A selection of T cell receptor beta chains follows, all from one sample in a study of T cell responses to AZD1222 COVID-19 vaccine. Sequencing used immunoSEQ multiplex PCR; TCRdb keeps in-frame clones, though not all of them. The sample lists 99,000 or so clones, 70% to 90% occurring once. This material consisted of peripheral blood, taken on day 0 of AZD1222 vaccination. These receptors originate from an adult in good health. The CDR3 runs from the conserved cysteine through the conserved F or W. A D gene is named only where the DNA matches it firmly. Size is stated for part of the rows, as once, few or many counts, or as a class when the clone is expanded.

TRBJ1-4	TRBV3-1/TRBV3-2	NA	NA	CASSYRTANEKLFF	TGTGCCAGCAGTTACCGGACGGCCAATGAAAAACTGTTTTTT
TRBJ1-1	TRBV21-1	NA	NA	CASSTPGPRNTEAFF	TGTGCCAGCAGCACTCCGGGACCCAGGAACACTGAAGCTTTCTTT
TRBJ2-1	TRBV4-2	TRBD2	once	CASSQDFPSGRHEQFF	TGTGCCAGCAGCCAAGATTTTCCTAGCGGGAGGCATGAGCAGTTCTTC
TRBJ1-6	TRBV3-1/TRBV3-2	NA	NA	CASSARTAQLYNSPLHF	TGTGCCAGCAGCGCGCGGACAGCCCAACTTTATAATTCACCCCTCCACTTT
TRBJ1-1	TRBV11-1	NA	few	CASSSGPMNTEAFF	TGTGCCAGCAGCTCCGGGCCTATGAACACTGAAGCTTTCTTT
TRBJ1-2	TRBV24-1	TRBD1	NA	CATSVQLTGTGVGYTF	TGTGCCACCAGCGTACAATTAACCGGGACAGGGGTCGGCTACACCTTC
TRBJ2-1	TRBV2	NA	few	CASRDPPNEQFF	TGTGCCAGCAGGGACCCTCCGAATGAGCAGTTCTTC
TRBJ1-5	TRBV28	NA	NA	CASSLPRTDHQPQHF	TGTGCCAGCAGTTTACCCCGGACAGACCATCAGCCCCAGCATTTT
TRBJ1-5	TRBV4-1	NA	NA	CASSQEMTGAGGQPQHF	TGCGCCAGCAGCCAAGAAATGACGGGGGCGGGAGGTCAGCCCCAGCATTTT
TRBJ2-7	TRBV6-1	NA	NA	CASSEYSRPTQYF	TGTGCCAGCAGTGAATATAGTCGGCCTACGCAGTACTTC
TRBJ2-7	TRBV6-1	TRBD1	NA	CASSEPGQGNSYEQYF	TGTGCCAGCAGTGAACCCGGACAGGGGAATTCCTACGAGCAGTACTTC
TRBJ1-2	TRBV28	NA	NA	CASTTNRGGYTF	TGTGCCAGCACCACGAATCGGGGTGGCTACACCTTC
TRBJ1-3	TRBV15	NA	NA	CATSQEGGPGNTIYF	TGTGCCACCAGCCAAGAGGGGGGGCCTGGAAACACCATATATTTT
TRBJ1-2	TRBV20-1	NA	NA	CSAGSNYGYTF	TGCAGTGCAGGATCTAACTATGGCTACACCTTC
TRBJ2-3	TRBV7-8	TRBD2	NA	CASSLGLAARADTQYF	TGTGCCAGCAGCCTGGGACTAGCGGCAAGGGCAGATACGCAGTATTTT
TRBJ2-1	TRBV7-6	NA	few	CASSLADLDEQFF	TGTGCCAGCAGCTTAGCGGACCTAGATGAGCAGTTCTTC
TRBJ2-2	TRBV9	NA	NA	CASSPESEYTGELFF	TGTGCCAGCAGCCCCGAATCCGAGTACACCGGGGAGCTGTTTTTT
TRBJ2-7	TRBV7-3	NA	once	CASSMDFSDKQYF	TGTGCCAGCAGCATGGACTTTAGTGACAAGCAGTACTTC
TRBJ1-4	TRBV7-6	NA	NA	CASSLGPGGGNEKLFF	TGTGCCAGCAGCTTGGGACCCGGAGGGGGTAATGAAAAACTGTTTTTT
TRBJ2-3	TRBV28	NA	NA	CASSSGTPSTDTQYF	TGTGCCAGCAGTTCGGGGACCCCTAGCACAGATACGCAGTATTTT
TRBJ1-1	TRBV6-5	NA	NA	CASPGPNMNTEAFF	TGTGCCTCTCCGGGACCCAACATGAACACTGAAGCTTTCTTT
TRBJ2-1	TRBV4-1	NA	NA	CASSRSQDSYNEQFF	TGCGCCAGCAGTCGATCACAGGACTCCTACAATGAGCAGTTCTTC
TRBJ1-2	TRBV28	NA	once	CASSLSAGAGGYTF	TGTGCCAGCAGTTTATCAGCGGGCGCGGGCGGCTACACCTTC
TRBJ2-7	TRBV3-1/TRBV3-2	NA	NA	CASSQEWPYEQYF	TGTGCCAGCAGCCAAGAATGGCCCTACGAGCAGTACTTC
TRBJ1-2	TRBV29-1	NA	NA	CSTVQSGYTF	TGCAGCACTGTACAGAGTGGCTACACCTTC
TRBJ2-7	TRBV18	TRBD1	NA	CASSLDRGAEQYF	TGTGCCAGCTCGCTCGACAGGGGCGCAGAGCAGTACTTC
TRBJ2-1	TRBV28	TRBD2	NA	CASPIQGTTSGAEQFF	TGTGCCAGCCCAATCCAGGGCACGACTAGCGGGGCCGAGCAGTTCTTC
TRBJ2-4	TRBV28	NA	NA	CASSLSWDIQYF	TGTGCCAGCAGTTTGAGTTGGGACATTCAGTACTTC
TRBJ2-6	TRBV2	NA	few	CASSEAWNSGANVLTF	TGTGCCAGCAGTGAAGCTTGGAACTCTGGGGCCAACGTCCTGACTTTC
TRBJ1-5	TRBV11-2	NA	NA	CASSLERFGNQPQHF	TGTGCCAGCAGCTTAGAGCGCTTTGGCAATCAGCCCCAGCATTTT
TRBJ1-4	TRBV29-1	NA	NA	CSVGGAGGAEKLFF	TGCAGCGTTGGGGGGGCCGGGGGAGCGGAAAAACTGTTTTTT
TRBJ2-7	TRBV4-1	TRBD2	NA	CASSPLGTSEKNEQYF	TGCGCCAGCAGCCCCCTGGGGACTAGCGAGAAAAACGAGCAGTACTTC
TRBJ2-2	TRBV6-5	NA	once	CACRGPNTGELFF	TGTGCCTGCCGGGGGCCGAACACCGGGGAGCTGTTTTTT
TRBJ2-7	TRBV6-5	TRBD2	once	CAALGGRGYEQYF	TGTGCCGCCCTTGGCGGGAGGGGGTACGAGCAGTACTTC
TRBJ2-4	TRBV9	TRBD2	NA	CASSPSGSGRNIQYF	TGTGCCAGCAGCCCGAGCGGGAGCGGGAGGAACATTCAGTACTTC
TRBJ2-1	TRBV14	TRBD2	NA	CASSQLGTSGSNEQFF	TGTGCCAGCAGCCAATTAGGGACTAGCGGGAGCAATGAGCAGTTCTTC
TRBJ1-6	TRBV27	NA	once	CASSLTGRNSPLHF	TGTGCCAGCAGTCTCACAGGGAGGAATTCACCCCTCCACTTT
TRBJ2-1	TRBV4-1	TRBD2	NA	CASSQDRAGGGNEQFF	TGCGCCAGCAGCCAAGATCGGGCGGGAGGTGGGAATGAGCAGTTCTTC
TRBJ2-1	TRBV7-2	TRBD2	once	CASTLTSGSGDEQFF	TGTGCCAGCACCCTGACTAGCGGGAGTGGGGATGAGCAGTTCTTC
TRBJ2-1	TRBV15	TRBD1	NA	CATSTPIDRAKGRNEQFF	TGTGCCACCAGCACCCCAATCGACAGGGCAAAAGGACGCAATGAGCAGTTCTTC
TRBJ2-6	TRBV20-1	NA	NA	CSASRTAGANVLTF	TGCAGTGCCAGTAGGACTGCCGGGGCCAACGTCCTGACTTTC
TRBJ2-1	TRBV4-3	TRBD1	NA	CASSPQDRGNEQFF	TGCGCCAGCAGCCCCCAAGACAGGGGAAATGAGCAGTTCTTC
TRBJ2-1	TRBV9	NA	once	CASSVGKGSSYNEQFF	TGTGCCAGCAGCGTAGGTAAGGGGAGCTCCTACAATGAGCAGTTCTTC
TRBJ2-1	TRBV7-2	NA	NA	CASSSRGGQNNEQFF	TGTGCCAGCAGCTCTCGCGGAGGGCAGAACAATGAGCAGTTCTTC
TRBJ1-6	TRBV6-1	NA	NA	CASSARGSSYNSPLHF	TGTGCCAGCAGTGCAAGGGGGAGCTCCTATAATTCACCCCTCCACTTT
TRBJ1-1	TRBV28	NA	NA	CASSPDRSNTEAFF	TGTGCCAGCAGTCCGGACAGATCCAACACTGAAGCTTTCTTT
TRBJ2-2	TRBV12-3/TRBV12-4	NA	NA	CASSLQNTGELFF	TGTGCCAGCAGTTTACAGAACACCGGGGAGCTGTTTTTT